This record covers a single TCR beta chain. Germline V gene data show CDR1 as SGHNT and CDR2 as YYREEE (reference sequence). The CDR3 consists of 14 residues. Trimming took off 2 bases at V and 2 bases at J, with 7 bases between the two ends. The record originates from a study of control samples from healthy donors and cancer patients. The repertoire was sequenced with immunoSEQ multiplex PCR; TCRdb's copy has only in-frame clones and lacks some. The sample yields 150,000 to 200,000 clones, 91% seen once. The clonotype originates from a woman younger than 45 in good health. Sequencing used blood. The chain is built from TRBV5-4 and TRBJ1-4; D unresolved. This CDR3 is CASSFGYTNEKLFF. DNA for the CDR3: TGTGCCAGCAGCTTCGGGTATACTAATGAAAAACTGTTTTTT. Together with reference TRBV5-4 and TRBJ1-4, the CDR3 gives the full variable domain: ETGVTQSPTHLIKTRGQQVTLRCSSQSGHNTVSWYQQALGQGPQFIFQYYREEENGRGNFPPRFSGLQFPNYSSELNVNALELDDSALYLCASSFGYTNEKLFFGSGTQLSVL.